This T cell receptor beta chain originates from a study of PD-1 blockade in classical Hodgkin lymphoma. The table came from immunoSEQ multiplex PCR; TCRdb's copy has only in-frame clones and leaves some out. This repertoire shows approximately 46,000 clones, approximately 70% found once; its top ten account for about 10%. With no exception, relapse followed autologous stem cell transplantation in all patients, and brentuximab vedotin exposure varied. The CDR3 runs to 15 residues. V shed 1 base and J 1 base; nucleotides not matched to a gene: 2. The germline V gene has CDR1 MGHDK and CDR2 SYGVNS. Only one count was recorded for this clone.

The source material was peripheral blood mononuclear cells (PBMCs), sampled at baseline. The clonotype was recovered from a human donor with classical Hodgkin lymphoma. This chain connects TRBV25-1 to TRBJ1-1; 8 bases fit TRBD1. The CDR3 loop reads CASSEWDRPNTEAFF. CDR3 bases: TGTGCCAGCAGTGAATGGGACAGGCCGAACACTGAAGCTTTCTTT.